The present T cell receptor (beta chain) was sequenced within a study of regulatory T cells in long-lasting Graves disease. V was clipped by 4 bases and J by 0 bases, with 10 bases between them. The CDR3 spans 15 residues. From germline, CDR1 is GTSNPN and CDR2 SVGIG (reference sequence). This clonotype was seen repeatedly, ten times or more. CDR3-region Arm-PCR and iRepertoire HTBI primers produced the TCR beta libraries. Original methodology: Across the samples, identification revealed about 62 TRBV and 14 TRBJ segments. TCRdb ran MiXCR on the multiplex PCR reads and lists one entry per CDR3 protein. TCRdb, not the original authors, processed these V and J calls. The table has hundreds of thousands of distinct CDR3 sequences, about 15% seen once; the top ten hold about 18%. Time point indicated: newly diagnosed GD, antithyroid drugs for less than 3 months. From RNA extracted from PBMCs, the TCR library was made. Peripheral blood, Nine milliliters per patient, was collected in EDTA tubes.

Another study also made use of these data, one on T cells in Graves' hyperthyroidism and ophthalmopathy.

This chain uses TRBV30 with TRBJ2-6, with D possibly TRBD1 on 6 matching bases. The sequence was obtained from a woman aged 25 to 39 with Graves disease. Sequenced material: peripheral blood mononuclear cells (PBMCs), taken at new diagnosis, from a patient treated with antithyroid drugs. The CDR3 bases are TGTGCCTGGACCAGGGGTCTCTCTGGGGCCAACGTCCTGACTTTC. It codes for CAWTRGLSGANVLTF.